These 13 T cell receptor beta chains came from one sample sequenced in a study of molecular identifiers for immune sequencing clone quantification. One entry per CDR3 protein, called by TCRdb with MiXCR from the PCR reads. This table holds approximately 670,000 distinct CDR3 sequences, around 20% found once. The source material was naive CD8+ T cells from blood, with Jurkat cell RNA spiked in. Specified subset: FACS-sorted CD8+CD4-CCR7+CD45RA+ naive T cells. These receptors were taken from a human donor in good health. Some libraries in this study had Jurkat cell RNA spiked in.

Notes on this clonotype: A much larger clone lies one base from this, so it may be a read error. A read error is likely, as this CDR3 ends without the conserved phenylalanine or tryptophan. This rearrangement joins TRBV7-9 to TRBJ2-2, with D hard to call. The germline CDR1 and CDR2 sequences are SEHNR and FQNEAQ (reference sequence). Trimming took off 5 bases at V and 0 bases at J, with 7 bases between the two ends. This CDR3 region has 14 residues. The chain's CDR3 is CASSVGSNTGELFS. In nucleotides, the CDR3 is TGTGCCAGCAGCGTAGGGTCGAACACCGGGGAGCTGTTTTCT.

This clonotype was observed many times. The CDR3 loop is CATSVFGELFF. As DNA, the CDR3 is TGTGCCACCAGTGTTTTCGGGGAGCTGTTTTTT. The chain uses TRBV24-1 and TRBJ2-2; no definite D call. This CDR3 has 11 amino acids. Looked up from germline, CDR1 is KGHDR and CDR2 is SFDVKD. Trimming shortened V by 5 bases and J by 7 bases, and 4 bases separated the two germline ends.

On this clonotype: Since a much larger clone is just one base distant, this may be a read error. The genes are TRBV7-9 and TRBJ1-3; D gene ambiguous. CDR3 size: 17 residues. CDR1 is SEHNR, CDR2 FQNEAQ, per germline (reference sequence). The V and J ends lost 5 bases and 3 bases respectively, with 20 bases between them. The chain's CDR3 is CASSAPYIGVVGNTIYF. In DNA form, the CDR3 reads TGTGCCAGCAGCGCACCCTATATTGGGGTGGTTGGAAACACCATATATTTT.

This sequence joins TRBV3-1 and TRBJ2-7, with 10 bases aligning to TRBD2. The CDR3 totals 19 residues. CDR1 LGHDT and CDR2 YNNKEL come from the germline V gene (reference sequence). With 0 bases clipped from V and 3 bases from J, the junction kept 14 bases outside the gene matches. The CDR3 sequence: CASSQDGSGRIYASYEQYF. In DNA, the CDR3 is TGTGCCAGCAGCCAAGATGGTAGCGGGAGGATATACGCTAGCTACGAGCAGTACTTC.

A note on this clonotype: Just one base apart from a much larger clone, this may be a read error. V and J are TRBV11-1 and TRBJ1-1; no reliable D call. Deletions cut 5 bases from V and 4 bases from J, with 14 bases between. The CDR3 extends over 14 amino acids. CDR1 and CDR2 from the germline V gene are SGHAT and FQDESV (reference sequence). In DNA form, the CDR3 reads TGTGCCAGCAGCCTACACGAGCATAGCACTGAAGCTTTCTTT. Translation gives CASSLHEHSTEAFF.

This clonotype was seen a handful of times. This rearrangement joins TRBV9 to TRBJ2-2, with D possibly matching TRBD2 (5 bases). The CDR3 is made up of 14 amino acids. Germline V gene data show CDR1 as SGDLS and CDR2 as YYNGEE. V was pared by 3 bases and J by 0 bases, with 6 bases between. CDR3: CASSEGANTGELFF. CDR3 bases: TGTGCCAGCAGCGAGGGAGCGAACACCGGGGAGCTGTTTTTT.

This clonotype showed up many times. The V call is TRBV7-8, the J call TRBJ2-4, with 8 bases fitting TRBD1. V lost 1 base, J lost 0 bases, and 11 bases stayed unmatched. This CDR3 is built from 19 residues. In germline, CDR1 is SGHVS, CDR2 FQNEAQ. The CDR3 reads CASSLGPPTGDLAKNIQYF. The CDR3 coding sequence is TGTGCCAGCAGCTTAGGGCCCCCGACAGGGGATCTAGCCAAAAACATTCAGTACTTC.

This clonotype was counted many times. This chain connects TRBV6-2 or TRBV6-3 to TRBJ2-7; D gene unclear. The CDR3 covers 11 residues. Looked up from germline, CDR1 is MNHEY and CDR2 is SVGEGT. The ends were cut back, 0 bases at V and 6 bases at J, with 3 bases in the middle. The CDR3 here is CASSYSVEQYF. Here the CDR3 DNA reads TGTGCCAGCAGTTACTCGGTCGAGCAGTACTTC.

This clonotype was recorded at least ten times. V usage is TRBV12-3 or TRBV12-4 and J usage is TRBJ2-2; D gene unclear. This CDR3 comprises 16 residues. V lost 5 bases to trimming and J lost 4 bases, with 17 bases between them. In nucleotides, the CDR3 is TGTGCCAGCAGTCCCCCGACGGGTCGTGGCACCGGGGAGCTGTTTTTT. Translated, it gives CASSPPTGRGTGELFF.

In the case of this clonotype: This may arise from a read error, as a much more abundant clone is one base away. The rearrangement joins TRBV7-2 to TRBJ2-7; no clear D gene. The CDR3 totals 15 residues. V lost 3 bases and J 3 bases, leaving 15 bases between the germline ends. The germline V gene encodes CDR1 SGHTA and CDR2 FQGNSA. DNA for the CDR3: TGTGCCAGCAGCTTCTCCGGGTCGAGCCACTACGAGCAGTACTTC. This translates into CASSFSGSSHYEQYF.

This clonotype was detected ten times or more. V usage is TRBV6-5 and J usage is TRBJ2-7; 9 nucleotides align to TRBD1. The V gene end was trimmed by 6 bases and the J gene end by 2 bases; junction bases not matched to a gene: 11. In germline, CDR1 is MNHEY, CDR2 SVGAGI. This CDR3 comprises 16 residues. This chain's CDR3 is CASSYHRDRATYEQYF. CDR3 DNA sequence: TGTGCCAGCAGCTATCACCGGGACAGGGCAACCTACGAGCAGTACTTC.

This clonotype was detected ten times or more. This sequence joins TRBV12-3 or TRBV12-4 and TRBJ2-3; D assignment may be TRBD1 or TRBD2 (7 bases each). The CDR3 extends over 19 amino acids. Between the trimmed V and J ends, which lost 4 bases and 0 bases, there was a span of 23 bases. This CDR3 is CASSSLGQEAGTSTDTQYF. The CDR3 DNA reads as TGTGCCAGCAGTTCCCTCGGACAGGAAGCGGGGACGAGCACAGATACGCAGTATTTT.

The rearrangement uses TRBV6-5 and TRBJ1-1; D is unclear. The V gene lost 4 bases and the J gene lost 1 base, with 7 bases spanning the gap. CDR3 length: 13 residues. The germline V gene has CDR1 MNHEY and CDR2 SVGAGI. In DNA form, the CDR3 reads TGTGCCAGCAGTTGTGTTGCGAACACTGAAGCTTTCTTT. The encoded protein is CASSCVANTEAFF.